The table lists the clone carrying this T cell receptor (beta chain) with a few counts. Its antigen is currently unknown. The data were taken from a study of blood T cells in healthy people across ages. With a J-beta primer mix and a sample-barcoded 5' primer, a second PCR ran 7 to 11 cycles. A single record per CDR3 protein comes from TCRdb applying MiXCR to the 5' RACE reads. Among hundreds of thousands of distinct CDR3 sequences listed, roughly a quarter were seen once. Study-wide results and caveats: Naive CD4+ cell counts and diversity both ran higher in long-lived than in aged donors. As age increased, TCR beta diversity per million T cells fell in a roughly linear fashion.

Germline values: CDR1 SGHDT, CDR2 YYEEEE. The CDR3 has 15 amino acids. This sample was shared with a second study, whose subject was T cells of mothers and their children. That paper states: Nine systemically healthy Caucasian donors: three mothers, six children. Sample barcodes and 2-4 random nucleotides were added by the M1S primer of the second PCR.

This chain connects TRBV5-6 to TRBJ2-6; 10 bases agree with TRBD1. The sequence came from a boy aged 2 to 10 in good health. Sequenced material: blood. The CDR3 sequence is CIGQGDFSGANVLTF. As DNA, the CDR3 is TGTATAGGACAGGGGGATTTCTCTGGGGCCAACGTCCTGACTTTC. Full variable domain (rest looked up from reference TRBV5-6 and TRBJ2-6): DAGVTQSPTHLIKTRGQQVTLRCSPKSGHDTVSWYQQALGQGPQFIFQYYEEEERQRGNFPDRFSGHQFPNYSSELNVNALLLGDSALYLCIGQGDFSGANVLTFGAGSRLTVL.